These T cell receptor beta chains were read from a single sample in a study of human T cells and chemical hapten exposure. TCRdb re-derived calls from the RACE reads in MiXCR, one entry per CDR3 protein. Among 370,000 or so distinct CDR3 sequences listed, approximately 5.1% were seen once. Sequenced material: whole blood, taken in connection with sensitization to the hapten diphenylcyclopropenone (DPC). The receptors stem from a woman aged 45-60 years with alopecia areata. Some clones in this sample may be carry-over from other donors' samples. Both conserved end residues are part of each CDR3.

J gene: TRBJ1-1
V gene: TRBV20-1
CDR3 protein: CSALPGGDTEAFF

J gene: TRBJ1-5
V gene: TRBV20-1
CDR3 protein: CSAPTWGRNQPQHF

J gene: TRBJ2-7
V gene: TRBV14
CDR3 protein: CASSPRQGGYEQYF

J gene: TRBJ2-7
V gene: TRBV20-1
CDR3 protein: CSARRTSANYEQYF

J gene: TRBJ2-2
V gene: TRBV6-2/TRBV6-3
CDR3 protein: CASSLHYTGELFF

J gene: TRBJ1-5
V gene: TRBV16
CDR3 protein: CASSQSEAINQPQHF

J gene: TRBJ2-1
V gene: TRBV14
CDR3 protein: CASSQDSRGQWARNEQFF

J gene: TRBJ1-5
V gene: TRBV7-8
CDR3 protein: CASSLAGLQPQHF

J gene: TRBJ1-2
V gene: TRBV4-1
CDR3 protein: CASSQALRTGRGANYGYTF

J gene: TRBJ2-5
V gene: TRBV5-1
CDR3 protein: CASSKAGGEETQYF

J gene: TRBJ1-4
V gene: TRBV27
CDR3 protein: CASSLSAGEVTNEKLFF

J gene: TRBJ1-2
V gene: TRBV28
CDR3 protein: CASSATVLRQELYGYTF

J gene: TRBJ1-1
V gene: TRBV9
CDR3 protein: CASSVRGGDTEAFF

J gene: TRBJ2-1
V gene: TRBV15
CDR3 protein: CATRGLTGGEQFF

J gene: TRBJ2-3
V gene: TRBV10-2
CDR3 protein: CASKNRALRTDTQYF

J gene: TRBJ1-1
V gene: TRBV11-2
CDR3 protein: CASSSGTVPEAFF

J gene: TRBJ2-7
V gene: TRBV5-4
CDR3 protein: CASSPMAGHEQYF

J gene: TRBJ2-3
V gene: TRBV12-3/TRBV12-4
CDR3 protein: CASCNSGPTDTQYF

J gene: TRBJ1-2
V gene: TRBV5-1
CDR3 protein: CASSQGHITNYGYTF

J gene: TRBJ2-1
V gene: TRBV29-1
CDR3 protein: CSVEGLAGVDEQFF

J gene: TRBJ1-2
V gene: TRBV2
CDR3 protein: CAVNYGYTF

J gene: TRBJ2-3
V gene: TRBV15
CDR3 protein: CATSRDRMTGTQYF

J gene: TRBJ1-1
V gene: TRBV10-3
CDR3 protein: CAIRSGRSEAFF

J gene: TRBJ2-7
V gene: TRBV4-1
CDR3 protein: CASSQDSLYEQYF

J gene: TRBJ2-1
V gene: TRBV29-1
CDR3 protein: CSVEGQGGNEQFF

J gene: TRBJ1-5
V gene: TRBV28
CDR3 protein: CASNYRGDQPQHF

J gene: TRBJ1-5
V gene: TRBV7-6
CDR3 protein: CASSPSWGSNQPQHF

J gene: TRBJ1-1
V gene: TRBV20-1
CDR3 protein: CSARRQAEAFF

J gene: TRBJ2-3
V gene: TRBV27
CDR3 protein: CASSSAWTGQYF